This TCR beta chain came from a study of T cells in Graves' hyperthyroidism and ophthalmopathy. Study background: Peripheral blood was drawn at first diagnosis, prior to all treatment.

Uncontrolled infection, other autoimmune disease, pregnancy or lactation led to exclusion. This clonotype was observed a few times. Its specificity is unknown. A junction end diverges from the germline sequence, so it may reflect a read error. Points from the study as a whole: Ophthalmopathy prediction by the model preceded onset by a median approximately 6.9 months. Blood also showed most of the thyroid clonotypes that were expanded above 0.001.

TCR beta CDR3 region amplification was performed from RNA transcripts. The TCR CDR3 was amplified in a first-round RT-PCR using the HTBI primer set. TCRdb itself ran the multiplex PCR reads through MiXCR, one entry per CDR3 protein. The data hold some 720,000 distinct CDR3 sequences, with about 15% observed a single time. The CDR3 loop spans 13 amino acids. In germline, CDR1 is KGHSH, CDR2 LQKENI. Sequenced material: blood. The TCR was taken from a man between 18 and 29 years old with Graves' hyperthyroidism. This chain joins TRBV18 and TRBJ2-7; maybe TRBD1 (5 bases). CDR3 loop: CASSPGRAYEQCF. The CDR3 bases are TGTGCCAGCTCACCGGGCAGGGCCTACGAGCAGTGCTTC.